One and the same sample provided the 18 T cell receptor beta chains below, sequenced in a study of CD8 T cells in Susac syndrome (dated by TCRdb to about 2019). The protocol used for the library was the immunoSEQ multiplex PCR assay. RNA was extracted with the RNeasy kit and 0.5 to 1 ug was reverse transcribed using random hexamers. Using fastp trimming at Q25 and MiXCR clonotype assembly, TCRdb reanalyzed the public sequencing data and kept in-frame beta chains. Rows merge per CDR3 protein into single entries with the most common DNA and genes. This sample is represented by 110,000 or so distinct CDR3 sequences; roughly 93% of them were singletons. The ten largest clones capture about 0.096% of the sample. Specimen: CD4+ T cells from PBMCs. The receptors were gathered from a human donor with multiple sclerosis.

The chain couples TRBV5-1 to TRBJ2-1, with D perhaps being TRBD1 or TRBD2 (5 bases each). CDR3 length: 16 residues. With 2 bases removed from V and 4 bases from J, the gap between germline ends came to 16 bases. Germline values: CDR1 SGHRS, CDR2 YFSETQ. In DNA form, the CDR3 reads TGCGCCAGCAGCTTCACCCGGGACCCCTCTTACAATGAGCAGTTCTTC. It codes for CASSFTRDPSYNEQFF.

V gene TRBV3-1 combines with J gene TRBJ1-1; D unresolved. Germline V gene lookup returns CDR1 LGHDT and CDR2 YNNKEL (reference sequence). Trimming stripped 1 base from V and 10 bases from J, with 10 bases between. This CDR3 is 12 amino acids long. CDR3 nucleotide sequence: TGTGCCAGCAGCCAAGGGAGCCTGGGAGCTTTCTTT. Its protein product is CASSQGSLGAFF. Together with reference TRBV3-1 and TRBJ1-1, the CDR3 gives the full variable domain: DTAVSQTPKYLVTQMGNDKSIKCEQNLGHDTMYWYKQDSKKFLKIMFSYNNKELIINETVPNRFSPKSPDKAHLNLHINSLELGDSAVYFCASSQGSLGAFFGQGTRLTVV.

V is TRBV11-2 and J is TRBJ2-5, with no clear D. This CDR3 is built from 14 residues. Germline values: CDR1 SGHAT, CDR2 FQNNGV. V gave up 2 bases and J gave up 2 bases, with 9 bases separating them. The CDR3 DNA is TGTGCCAGCAGCTTATTTGGGCAGCAAGAGACCCAGTACTTC. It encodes CASSLFGQQETQYF.

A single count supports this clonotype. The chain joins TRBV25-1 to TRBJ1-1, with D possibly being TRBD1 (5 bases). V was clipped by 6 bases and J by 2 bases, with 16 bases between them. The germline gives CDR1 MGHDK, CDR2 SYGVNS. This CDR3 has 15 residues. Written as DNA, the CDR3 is TGTGCCAGCAGCCACGAAGGGGAGGGAAACACTGAAGCTTTCTTT. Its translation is CASSHEGEGNTEAFF.

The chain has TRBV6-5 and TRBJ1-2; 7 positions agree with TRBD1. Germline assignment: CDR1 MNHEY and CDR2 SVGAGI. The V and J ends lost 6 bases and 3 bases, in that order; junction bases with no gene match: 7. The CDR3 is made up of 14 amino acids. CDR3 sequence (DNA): TGTGCCAGCAGGAACGACAGGGACCACTATGGCTACACCTTC. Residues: CASRNDRDHYGYTF.

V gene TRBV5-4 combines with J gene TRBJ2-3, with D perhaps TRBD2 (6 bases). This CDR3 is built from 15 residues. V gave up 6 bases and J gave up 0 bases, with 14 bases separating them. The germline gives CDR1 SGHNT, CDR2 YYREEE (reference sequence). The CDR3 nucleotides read TGTGCCAGCACCCTCGGAGGGGCTAGCACAGATACGCAGTATTTT. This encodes CASTLGGASTDTQYF.

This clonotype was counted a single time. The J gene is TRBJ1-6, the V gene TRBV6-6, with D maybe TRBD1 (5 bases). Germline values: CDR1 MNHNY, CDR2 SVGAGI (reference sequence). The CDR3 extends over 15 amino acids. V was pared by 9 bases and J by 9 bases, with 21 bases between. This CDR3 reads CASRPSGTASSPLHF. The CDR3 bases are TGTGCCAGTAGGCCGAGTGGGACGGCGAGTTCACCCCTCCACTTT.

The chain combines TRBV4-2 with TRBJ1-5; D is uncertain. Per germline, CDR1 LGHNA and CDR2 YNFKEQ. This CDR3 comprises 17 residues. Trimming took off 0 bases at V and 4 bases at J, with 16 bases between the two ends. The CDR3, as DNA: TGTGCCAGCAGCCAAGATCCGATCTCGGCGGGTAATCAGCCCCAGCATTTT. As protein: CASSQDPISAGNQPQHF.

The CDR3 here is CASGLVPFPSRGGSIVMNTEAFF. DNA of the CDR3: TGTGCTAGTGGTTTGGTCCCGTTTCCCTCCAGGGGAGGGAGTATTGTCATGAACACTGAAGCTTTCTTT. This chain links TRBV12-5 with TRBJ1-1; possibly TRBD1 for D (6 bases). This CDR3 comprises 23 residues. Looked up from germline, CDR1 is LGHNT and CDR2 is FRNRAP. With 0 bases removed from V and 0 bases from J, the gap between germline ends came to 32 bases.

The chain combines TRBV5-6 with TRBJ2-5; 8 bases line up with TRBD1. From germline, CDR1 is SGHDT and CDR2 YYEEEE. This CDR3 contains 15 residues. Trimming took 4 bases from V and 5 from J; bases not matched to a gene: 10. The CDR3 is CASSTTAGGGETQYF. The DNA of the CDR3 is TGTGCCAGCAGCACCACGGCAGGGGGCGGGGAGACCCAGTACTTC.

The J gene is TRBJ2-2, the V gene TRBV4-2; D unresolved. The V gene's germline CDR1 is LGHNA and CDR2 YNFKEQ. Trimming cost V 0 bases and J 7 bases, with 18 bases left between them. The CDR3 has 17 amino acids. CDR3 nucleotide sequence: TGTGCCAGCAGCCAAGAAGAGGTCGCCCTTGGCCGCGGGGAGCTGTTTTTT. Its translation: CASSQEEVALGRGELFF.

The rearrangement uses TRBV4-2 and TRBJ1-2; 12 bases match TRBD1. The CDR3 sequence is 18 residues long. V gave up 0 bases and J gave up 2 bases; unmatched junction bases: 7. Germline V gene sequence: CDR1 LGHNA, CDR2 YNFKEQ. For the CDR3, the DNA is TGTGCCAGCAGCCAAGATCCGGGACAGGGGGCTTTAAACTATGGCTACACCTTC. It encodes CASSQDPGQGALNYGYTF.

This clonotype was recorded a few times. CDR3 in amino acids: CASSYSTRGGQETQYF. The CDR3 DNA is TGTGCCAGCAGTTACTCGACCCGGGGGGGACAAGAGACCCAGTACTTC. The chain recombines TRBV6-6 with TRBJ2-5, with 8 bases fitting TRBD2. The CDR3 runs 16 residues. The V segment lost 0 bases and the J segment 2 bases; nucleotides outside the gene matches: 5. CDR1 and CDR2 from the germline V gene are MNHNY and SVGAGI (reference sequence).

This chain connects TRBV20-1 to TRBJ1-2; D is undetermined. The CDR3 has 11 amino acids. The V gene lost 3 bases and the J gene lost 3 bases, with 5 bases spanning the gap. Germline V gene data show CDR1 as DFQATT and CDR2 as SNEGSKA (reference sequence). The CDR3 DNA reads TGCAGTGCTAGCTCCCACTATGGCTACACCTTC. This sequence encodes CSASSHYGYTF.

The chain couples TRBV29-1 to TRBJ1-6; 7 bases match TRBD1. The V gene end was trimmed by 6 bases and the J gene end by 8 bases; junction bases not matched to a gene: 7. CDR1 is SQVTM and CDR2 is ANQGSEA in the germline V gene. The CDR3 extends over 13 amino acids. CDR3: CSVGGTADSPLHF. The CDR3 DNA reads TGCAGCGTGGGGGGGACAGCGGATTCACCCCTCCACTTT.

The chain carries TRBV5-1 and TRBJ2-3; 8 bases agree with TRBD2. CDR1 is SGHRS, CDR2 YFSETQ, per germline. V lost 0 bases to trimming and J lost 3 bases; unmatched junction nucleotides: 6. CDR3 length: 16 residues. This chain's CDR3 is CASSLASGGGTDTQYF. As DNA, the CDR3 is TGCGCCAGCAGCTTGGCCAGCGGGGGAGGAACAGATACGCAGTATTTT.

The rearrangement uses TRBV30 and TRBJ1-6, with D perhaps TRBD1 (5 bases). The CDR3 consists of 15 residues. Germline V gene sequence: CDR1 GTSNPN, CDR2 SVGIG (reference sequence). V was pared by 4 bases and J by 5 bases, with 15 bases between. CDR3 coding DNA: TGTGCCTGGACGGGGGACCTCCACAATAATTCACCCCTCCACTTT. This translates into CAWTGDLHNNSPLHF.

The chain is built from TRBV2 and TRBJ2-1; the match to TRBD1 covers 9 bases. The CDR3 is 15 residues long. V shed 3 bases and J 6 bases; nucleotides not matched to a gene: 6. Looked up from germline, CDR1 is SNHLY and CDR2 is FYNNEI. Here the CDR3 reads CASSERGQGRNEQFF. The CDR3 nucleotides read TGTGCCAGCAGTGAGAGGGGACAGGGTCGCAATGAGCAGTTCTTC.